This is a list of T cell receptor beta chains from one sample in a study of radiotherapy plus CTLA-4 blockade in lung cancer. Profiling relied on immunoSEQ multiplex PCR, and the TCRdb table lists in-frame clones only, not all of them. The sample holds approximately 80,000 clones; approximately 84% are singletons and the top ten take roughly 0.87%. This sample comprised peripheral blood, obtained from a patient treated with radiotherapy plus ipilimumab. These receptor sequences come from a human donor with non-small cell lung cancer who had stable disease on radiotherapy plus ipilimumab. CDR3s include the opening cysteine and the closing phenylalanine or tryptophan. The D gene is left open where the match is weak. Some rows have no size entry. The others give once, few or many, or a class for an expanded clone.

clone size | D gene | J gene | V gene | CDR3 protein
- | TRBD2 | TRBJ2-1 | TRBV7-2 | CASSLGLAGGGSYNEQFF
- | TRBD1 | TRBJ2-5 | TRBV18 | CASSHGTGGETQYF
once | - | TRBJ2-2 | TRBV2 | CASSDAGELFF
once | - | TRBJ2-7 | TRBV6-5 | CASSDGGDYYEQYF
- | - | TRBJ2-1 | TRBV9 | CASSGSGREQFF
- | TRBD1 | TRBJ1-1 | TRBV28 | CASSTQGGRTPAFF
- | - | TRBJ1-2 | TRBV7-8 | CASSLEGRRLGYGYTF
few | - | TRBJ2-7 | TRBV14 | CASSQPGTREQYF
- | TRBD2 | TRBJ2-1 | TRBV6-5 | CASTPTSGAYNEQFF
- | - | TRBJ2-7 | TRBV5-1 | CASSLNPQTIQGVPSDF
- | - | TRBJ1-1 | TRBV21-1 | CASSKEERASTEAFF
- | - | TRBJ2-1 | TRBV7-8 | CASSLSFLGPYNEQFF
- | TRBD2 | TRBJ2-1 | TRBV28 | CASSLDGLAGSEQFF
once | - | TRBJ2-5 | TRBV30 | CAWRTEETQYF
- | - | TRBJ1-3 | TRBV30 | CAWSKVSGNTIYF
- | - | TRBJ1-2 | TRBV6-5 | CASSSSGIYTF
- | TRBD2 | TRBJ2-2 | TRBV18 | CASSPPGLAANTGELFF
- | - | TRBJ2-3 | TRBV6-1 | CASSEPVSSTDTQYF
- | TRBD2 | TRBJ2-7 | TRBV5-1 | CASSPGLAGGPTYEQYF
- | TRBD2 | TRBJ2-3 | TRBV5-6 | CASSWLGDVAGRDTQYF
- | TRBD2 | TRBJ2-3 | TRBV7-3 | CASSFDSGSTDTQYF
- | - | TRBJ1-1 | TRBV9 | CASSLTGAPQDEAFF
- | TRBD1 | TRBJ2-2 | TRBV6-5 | CASSGDRGTGELFF